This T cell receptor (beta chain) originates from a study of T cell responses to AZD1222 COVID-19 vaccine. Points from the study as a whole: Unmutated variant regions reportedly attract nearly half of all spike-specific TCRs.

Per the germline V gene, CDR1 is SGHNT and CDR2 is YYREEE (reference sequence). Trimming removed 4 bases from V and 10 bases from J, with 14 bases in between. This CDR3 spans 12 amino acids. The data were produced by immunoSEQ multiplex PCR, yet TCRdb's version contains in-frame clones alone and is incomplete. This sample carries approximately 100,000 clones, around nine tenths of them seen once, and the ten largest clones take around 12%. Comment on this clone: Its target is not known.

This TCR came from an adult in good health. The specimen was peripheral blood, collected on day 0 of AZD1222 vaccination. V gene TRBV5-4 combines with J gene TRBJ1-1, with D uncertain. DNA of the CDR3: TGTGCCAGCAGCCCGGTTGGGGAGCGAGCTTTCTTT. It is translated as CASSPVGERAFF.